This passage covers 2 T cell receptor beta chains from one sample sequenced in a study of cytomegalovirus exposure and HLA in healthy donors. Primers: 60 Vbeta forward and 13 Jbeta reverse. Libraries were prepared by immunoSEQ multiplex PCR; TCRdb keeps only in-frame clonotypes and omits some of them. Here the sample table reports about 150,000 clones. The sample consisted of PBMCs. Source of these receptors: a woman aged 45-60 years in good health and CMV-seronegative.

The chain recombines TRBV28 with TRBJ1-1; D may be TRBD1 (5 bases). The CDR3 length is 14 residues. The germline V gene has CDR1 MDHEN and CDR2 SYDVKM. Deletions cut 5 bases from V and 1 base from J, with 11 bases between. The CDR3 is CASSRMGGNTEAFF. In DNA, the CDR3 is TGTGCCAGCAGTAGAATGGGGGGGAACACTGAAGCTTTCTTT.

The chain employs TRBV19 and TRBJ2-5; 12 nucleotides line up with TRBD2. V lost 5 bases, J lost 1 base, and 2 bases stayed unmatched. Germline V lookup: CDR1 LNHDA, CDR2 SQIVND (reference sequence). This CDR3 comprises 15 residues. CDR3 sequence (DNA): TGTGCCAGTAGTTGGACTAGCGGGGTCCAAGAGACCCAGTACTTC. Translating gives CASSWTSGVQETQYF.